This T cell receptor (beta chain) was profiled in a study of shared clonotypes between healthy human individuals. As handled by the study authors: For the immunoSEQ data, sequences were junction-only without quality scores, so filtering differed. The protocol was immunoSEQ multiplex PCR, while the TCRdb copy is restricted to in-frame clones and leaves out a portion. V and J calls and clone size are copied from that table; D and trimming were computed from the DNA. The sample consists of about 490,000 clones, over 60% of them appearing once. The CDR3 contains 16 residues. J lost 10 bases, V lost 7 bases, and 22 bases had no gene match. Germline loops: CDR1 MDHEN, CDR2 SYDVKM.

The specimen sequenced was PBMCs. The TCR comes from a woman aged 35 to 49 in good health. Some clones in this sample may be carry-over from other donors' samples. This sequence joins TRBV28 and TRBJ2-7, with TRBD1 identical over 7 bases. The CDR3 region is CASNLPGQQDLGHQYF. The CDR3, as DNA: TGTGCCAGCAACCTGCCGGGACAGCAGGACCTCGGACACCAGTACTTC.